This entry is about one T cell receptor beta chain. This record comes from a study of blood T cell repertoires in COVID-19. The CDR3 is made up of 17 amino acids. Per the original data handling: Nucleated cell number was recorded as an estimate derived from reference gene primer amplification. Clones were read by immunoSEQ multiplex PCR, and TCRdb kept only the in-frame ones, dropping some. V, J and clone size are those of that table, while D and trimming were read from the DNA. The sample holds roughly 220,000 clones; about 79% are singletons and the top ten take about 1.3%. Ages ranged from roughly 18 to 100 years, with residence in about two dozen US areas. Clinical history reported by participants formed the basis on which cohorts were assigned.

The sequence derives from a woman aged 35 to 49 with acute COVID-19. The sequenced sample was PBMCs or T cells enriched from blood (not recorded which). V and J are TRBV21-1 and TRBJ2-7; the table gives TRBD2 as D, unverified against the DNA. TRBV21-1 is a pseudogene. CDR3 bases: TGTGCCAGCAGCCTTGGGACGGGAGGGCCCTCTTTCTACGAGCAGTACTTC. As protein: CASSLGTGGPSFYEQYF.